The present T cell receptor (beta chain) was sequenced within a study of T cells in Graves' hyperthyroidism and ophthalmopathy. Diagnoses used clinical symptoms, serum thyroxine and TRAb, thyroid ultrasound and orbital computed tomography. The authors obtained PBMCs from roughly 10 ml of fresh peripheral blood. Ten or more counts support this clonotype. Its antigen is as yet unknown. RNA transcripts gave rise to amplified TCR beta CDR3 regions. HTBI primers were employed in a first-round RT-PCR of the TCR CDR3. TCRdb itself ran the multiplex PCR reads through MiXCR, one entry per CDR3 protein. Of about 260,000 distinct CDR3 sequences in the sample, about a sixth are singletons; the top ten hold approximately 30%. Study-wide findings and caveats: Ophthalmopathy could be told apart from stable hyperthyroidism with a 13 V-J model. Appearing also in blood were most of the thyroid clonotypes expanded above 0.001.

The TCR was taken from a young woman with Graves' ophthalmopathy. The sample comprised blood.

The CDR3 sequence: CASSLWSVEKLFF. In DNA form, the CDR3 reads TGTGCCAGCAGTTTGTGGTCAGTTGAAAAACTGTTTTTT. V is TRBV12-3 or TRBV12-4 and J is TRBJ1-4; D not certain. The germline V and J ends were trimmed by 3 bases and 7 bases, with 9 bases remaining between them. The CDR3 runs 13 residues.